These T cell receptor beta chains were read from a single sample in a study of cytomegalovirus exposure and HLA in healthy donors. The method was immunoSEQ multiplex PCR; TCRdb's version includes in-frame clones alone and lacks a portion of them. The sample yields fewer than 200,000 clones, 80% seen once. The specimen sequenced was PBMCs. The receptors derive from a woman aged 45-60 years in good health and CMV-seronegative. The CDR3 runs from the conserved cysteine through the conserved F or W. Expanded clones are given a class, and other clones once, few, many or no size at all.

>TRBV19|-|TRBJ2-5
CASSIGGSSGSAQETQYF
>TRBV5-1|-|TRBJ1-2
CASSLGGFLNYGYTF
>TRBV11-3|once|TRBJ2-1
CASSLRTTGIPYNEQFF
>TRBV28|-|TRBJ2-7
CASSRGGYEQYF
>TRBV6-1|-|TRBJ1-5
CASSEPWGTGTSYSNQPQHF
>TRBV5-1|once|TRBJ1-1
CASSPLPAGTEAFF
>TRBV11-3|-|TRBJ1-1
CASSLFATGAEAFF
>TRBV15|few|TRBJ2-1
CATSRDPPGGWDSYNEQFF
>TRBV5-1|-|TRBJ2-1
CASSFTSGRGVYNEQFF
>TRBV19|-|TRBJ1-1
CASKRGGTGAPETEAFF
>TRBV6-5|-|TRBJ2-7
CASSYAGGTGYEQYF
>TRBV5-1|-|TRBJ2-1
CASSWPLASRGLDNEQFF
>TRBV9|-|TRBJ2-7
CASSVGLAGTYEQYF
>TRBV9|-|TRBJ2-1
CASSVGDLMRGYNEQFF
>TRBV27|-|TRBJ1-2
CASSSYPGQGYGYTF
>TRBV6-6|-|TRBJ1-3
CASSFLYTIYF
>TRBV19|once|TRBJ1-1
CASSINRNPNTEAFF
>TRBV19|-|TRBJ1-4
CASTGGGVRGSEKLFF
>TRBV7-6|-|TRBJ1-6
CASSSGQGASSPLHF
>TRBV4-3|-|TRBJ1-3
CASSQDRGVGNTIYF
>TRBV5-4|-|TRBJ1-2
CASRYTGELGYTF
>TRBV7-2|-|TRBJ1-1
CASSLAGGYTEAFF
>TRBV29-1|-|TRBJ2-7
CSVEGGTGRYEQYF
>TRBV5-1|-|TRBJ2-3
CASSTRLGPDTQYF
>TRBV28|-|TRBJ1-2
CASSLYHAGQGNGYTF
>TRBV4-3|-|TRBJ1-1
CASSQENAGTEAFF
>TRBV14|-|TRBJ1-2
CASSQDPGQGVYYGYTF
>TRBV9|-|TRBJ2-1
CASSAPGTSGGKINYNEQFF
>TRBV28|once|TRBJ2-7
CASTQDSYEQYF
>TRBV6-5|-|TRBJ2-3
CASSYRGAFTF
>TRBV28|-|TRBJ1-1
CASSRQYTEAFF
>TRBV20-1|-|TRBJ1-2
CGSQGNGYTF
>TRBV4-3|once|TRBJ2-4
CASSLSSGGALNIQYF
>TRBV7-9|-|TRBJ2-3
CASSSTRATDTQYF
>TRBV19|-|TRBJ2-3
CASSQQGHQGLAEGPDTQYF
>TRBV28|-|TRBJ2-7
CASSFARTSLGEQYF
>TRBV6-1|few|TRBJ1-5
CASRQEWDQPQHF
>TRBV5-1|-|TRBJ2-1
CASSLGTGAYNEQFF
>TRBV19|-|TRBJ2-4
CASSIDLGQIKNIQYF
>TRBV5-1|-|TRBJ2-6
CASSLTSNPSGANVLTF
>TRBV29-1|few|TRBJ2-5
CSVETGGQETQYF
>TRBV25-1|-|TRBJ2-1
CASSDDRRGGNEQFF
>TRBV7-2|once|-
CASSFDSSYEQYF
>TRBV5-4|-|TRBJ2-5
CASSLVPGQGYQETQYF
>TRBV4-2|few|TRBJ2-3
CASLRLAGNKADTQYF
>TRBV5-1|few|TRBJ1-1
CASSLWAGGLENTEAFF
>TRBV19|-|TRBJ2-7
CASSIASGHVYEQYF
>TRBV7-2|few|TRBJ2-7
CASSRQPTSSYEQYF
>TRBV7-8|-|TRBJ1-1
CASSLAWTETDTEAFF
>TRBV7-9|-|TRBJ2-3
CASSLSPGKHLKQYF
>TRBV4-3|-|TRBJ2-7
CASSQEDREAYEQYF
>TRBV15|-|TRBJ2-1
CATSSGTSGSNEQFF
>TRBV10-3|-|TRBJ1-3
CAISPWLTGANSGNTIYF